These 31 T cell receptor beta chains originate from one sample sequenced in a study of T cells in Graves' hyperthyroidism and ophthalmopathy. TCR beta CDR3 regions were amplified from RNA transcripts. With the HTBI primer set, the TCR CDR3 went through a first round of RT-PCR. MiXCR, applied by TCRdb to the multiplex PCR reads, yields one record per CDR3 protein. The sample has 750,000 to 950,000 distinct CDR3 sequences, around 39% seen once. The material sequenced was blood. These receptors originate from a man younger than 35 with Graves' hyperthyroidism.

This chain connects TRBV28 to TRBJ2-5; D may be TRBD1 (6 bases). Trimming pared 6 bases from V and 4 bases from J, leaving 15 bases between. CDR1 MDHEN and CDR2 SYDVKM come from the germline V gene. The CDR3 sequence is 14 residues long. CDR3 coding DNA: TGTGCCAGCAGATTTAGAGGGGGTGGAGAGACCCAGTACTTC. Protein sequence: CASRFRGGGETQYF.

This clonotype was detected ten times or more. The chain employs TRBV29-1 and TRBJ1-1; a possible D gene is TRBD1 (5 bases). The CDR3 is 13 residues long. Germline-derived CDR1 and CDR2 are SQVTM and ANQGSEA. Trimming shortened V by 7 bases and J by 3 bases, and 15 bases separated the two germline ends. The CDR3 DNA is TGCAGCGCCAGGGAGGGGCTTGACACTGAAGCTTTCTTT. Its protein is CSAREGLDTEAFF.

About this clonotype: One end of the junction does not line up with germline, which may come from a read error. The chain has TRBV6-1 and TRBJ2-2, with D perhaps matching TRBD2 (5 bases). CDR3 length: 16 residues. The germline V gene has CDR1 MNHNS and CDR2 SASEGT. CDR3 DNA sequence: TGTGCCAGCAGCCTTATCGGGCGCCCCACCACCGGGGAGTTGTTTTTT. It yields the protein CASSLIGRPTTGELFF.

This clonotype came up many times. This chain joins TRBV7-9 and TRBJ1-1; perhaps TRBD1 as D (6 bases). Germline assignment: CDR1 SEHNR and CDR2 FQNEAQ (reference sequence). Trimming stripped 5 bases from V and 3 bases from J, with 16 bases between. CDR3 length: 15 residues. The DNA for the CDR3 is TGTGCCAGCAGCCCCAGGGGAATGGGTTACACTGAAGCTTTCTTT. Translation: CASSPRGMGYTEAFF.

This clonotype was counted at least ten times. This chain uses TRBV7-9 with TRBJ2-5; 8 bases map to TRBD2. Germline CDR1 and CDR2: SEHNR and FQNEAQ (reference sequence). Trimming cost V 4 bases and J 1 base; bases outside gene matches: 5. This CDR3 is 15 amino acids long. This chain's CDR3 is CASSSTGTSQETQYF. DNA for the CDR3: TGTGCCAGCAGCTCCACCGGGACTAGCCAAGAGACCCAGTACTTC.

The chain recombines TRBV7-9 with TRBJ2-7; possible D gene TRBD1, 6 bases. The CDR3 length is 16 residues. V lost 5 bases, J lost 0 bases, and 17 bases lay in between. In germline, CDR1 is SEHNR, CDR2 FQNEAQ (reference sequence). CDR3 amino acids: CASSAEGGRSSYEQYF. DNA of the CDR3: TGTGCCAGCAGCGCCGAAGGGGGTCGAAGCTCCTACGAGCAGTACTTC.

The chain carries TRBV5-5 and TRBJ2-7; 9 nucleotides line up with TRBD1. Germline CDR1 SGHKS, CDR2 YYEKEE (reference sequence). V shed 4 bases, J shed 5 bases, and the junction held 10 bases outside the gene matches. This CDR3 has 15 residues. CDR3 sequence: CASSRRDREFNEQYF. The CDR3 DNA reads as TGTGCCAGCAGCCGCCGGGACAGGGAATTCAACGAGCAGTACTTC.

The chain joins TRBV20-1 to TRBJ1-1, with 8 bases that match TRBD1. CDR3 length: 12 amino acids. The junction had 5 bases not matched to a gene; V was cut back by 0 bases and J by 11 bases. Germline assignment: CDR1 DFQATT and CDR2 SNEGSKA (reference sequence). The CDR3 region is CSARDPGGRAFF. CDR3 DNA sequence: TGCAGTGCTAGAGATCCAGGGGGCAGGGCTTTCTTT.

The chain couples TRBV10-3 to TRBJ1-5; no definite D call. The CDR3 is 14 amino acids. The V and J ends lost 10 bases and 6 bases respectively, with 19 bases between them. Germline V gene lookup returns CDR1 ENHRY and CDR2 SYGVKD. DNA for the CDR3: TGTGCCAGCCACATCTCCTCCCAGGTTCAGCCCCAGCATTTT. Amino acids: CASHISSQVQPQHF.

This clonotype was seen at least ten times. The rearrangement joins TRBV29-1 to TRBJ2-2; 7 bases map to TRBD1. This CDR3 spans 13 amino acids. The germline V gene has CDR1 SQVTM and CDR2 ANQGSEA. J was trimmed by 4 bases and V by 6 bases; bases with no gene match: 5. The CDR3 DNA reads as TGCAGCGTACGGGACAGCAGCACCGGGGAGCTGTTTTTT. The encoded protein is CSVRDSSTGELFF.

This clonotype was counted a few times. The chain joins TRBV6-5 to TRBJ1-1; D not certain. Trimming took off 7 bases at V and 4 bases at J, with 10 bases between the two ends. The CDR3 covers 12 residues. Germline CDR1 reads MNHEY; CDR2 reads SVGAGI. DNA of the CDR3: TGTGCCAGCATCTGGGGTGGCACTGAAGCTTTCTTT. It specifies CASIWGGTEAFF.

The gene calls are TRBV20-1 and TRBJ2-7, with 7 positions matching TRBD2. Germline-derived CDR1 and CDR2 are DFQATT and SNEGSKA (reference sequence). V shed 1 base, J shed 4 bases, and the junction held 7 bases outside the gene matches. The CDR3 is 14 residues long. Here the CDR3 DNA reads TGCAGTGCTAGAGTGACCCGGGGGGAATACGAGCAGTACTTC. Protein sequence: CSARVTRGEYEQYF.

This clonotype was detected a few times. The genes are TRBV5-1 and TRBJ1-6; D unresolved. V was shortened by 7 bases and J by 7 bases, with 18 bases between the two germline ends. The CDR3 is made up of 15 amino acids. Germline CDR1 reads SGHRS; CDR2 reads YFSETQ. The CDR3 spells CASSLAAAGNSPLHF. CDR3 DNA sequence: TGCGCCAGCTCCCTCGCGGCGGCGGGCAATTCACCCCTCCACTTT.

This clonotype appeared many times. This sequence joins TRBV6-5 and TRBJ2-7; D call uncertain. Germline V gene data show CDR1 as MNHEY and CDR2 as SVGAGI. The V end lost 2 bases, the J end lost 0 bases, and 5 bases lay between the germline ends. The CDR3 runs to 13 residues. This CDR3 reads CASSYRVSYEQYF. Written as DNA, the CDR3 is TGTGCCAGCAGTTACCGGGTCTCCTACGAGCAGTACTTC.

The gene calls are TRBV30 and TRBJ2-6; D possibly corresponds to TRBD2 (6 bases). Germline loops: CDR1 GTSNPN, CDR2 SVGIG (reference sequence). The ends were cut back, 8 bases at V and 8 bases at J, with 10 bases in the middle. CDR3 length equals 11 residues. CDR3 DNA: TGTGCCCGGCGGGATACCAACGTCCTGACTTTC. Its translation: CARRDTNVLTF.

With respect to this clonotype: This may be a read error: a much more frequent sequence differs by one nucleotide. The chain carries TRBV7-2 and TRBJ2-5; possibly TRBD2 for D (8 bases). Germline values: CDR1 SGHTA, CDR2 FQGNSA. V was pared by 8 bases and J by 2 bases, with 18 bases between. The CDR3 contains 15 residues. The CDR3, as DNA: TGTGCCAGCGGCTCCCGGGGGGGACAGCAAGAGACCCAGTACTTC. Protein: CASGSRGGQQETQYF.

The chain carries TRBV7-2 and TRBJ2-7; TRBD2 is a possible D gene (6 bases). Germline CDR1 is SGHTA and CDR2 is FQGNSA. V lost 5 bases and J lost 3, with 14 bases in between. The CDR3 loop spans 14 amino acids. The CDR3 sequence: CASSHSGSNYEQYF. The CDR3 region has the DNA TGTGCCAGCAGCCACAGCGGGTCTAACTACGAGCAGTACTTC.

The rearrangement links TRBV29-1 to TRBJ1-1; D remains ambiguous. Germline loops: CDR1 SQVTM, CDR2 ANQGSEA. The CDR3 has 11 residues. Trimming took 8 bases from V and 3 from J, leaving 10 bases between them. CDR3 DNA sequence: TGCAGCTTCGGGTGGGACACTGAAGCTTTCTTT. Translated, it gives CSFGWDTEAFF.

This clonotype was seen once. The CDR3 loop is CSVEDPGVYGYTF. CDR3 DNA sequence: TGCAGCGTTGAAGATCCGGGGGTTTATGGCTACACCTTC. The chain carries TRBV29-1 and TRBJ1-2; D is possibly TRBD1 (5 bases). Trimming pared 0 bases from V and 5 bases from J, leaving 10 bases between. The CDR3 consists of 13 residues. The germline V gene has CDR1 SQVTM and CDR2 ANQGSEA.

This chain joins TRBV7-2 and TRBJ2-5; 7 nucleotides match TRBD1. The CDR3 has 15 amino acids. V shed 6 bases and J 5 bases; nucleotides not matched to a gene: 12. Germline V gene data show CDR1 as SGHTA and CDR2 as FQGNSA. Here the CDR3 reads CASSFGAGGTETQYF. In DNA, the CDR3 is TGTGCCAGCAGTTTTGGCGCAGGGGGTACTGAGACCCAGTACTTC.

This clonotype was observed a few times. The V and J genes are TRBV19 and TRBJ1-2; D gene uncertain. The germline gives CDR1 LNHDA, CDR2 SQIVND (reference sequence). Deletions cut 2 bases from V and 7 bases from J, with 17 bases between. This CDR3 region has 15 residues. The CDR3 sequence: CASSIMTGQTIGYTF. The CDR3 DNA follows: TGTGCCAGTAGTATAATGACCGGGCAGACAATTGGCTACACCTTC.

This clonotype was recorded many times. The chain uses TRBV10-3 and TRBJ1-4; 10 nucleotides align to TRBD1. Trimming cost V 6 bases and J 6 bases; bases outside gene matches: 4. Germline CDR1 reads ENHRY; CDR2 reads SYGVKD. The CDR3 length is 14 residues. CDR3 protein: CAIRAGTGDEKLFF. In nucleotides, the CDR3 is TGTGCCATCAGGGCCGGGACAGGGGATGAAAAACTGTTTTTT.

This clonotype was seen at least ten times. The gene calls are TRBV2 and TRBJ2-1; D remains unclear. CDR3 length: 13 residues. Looked up from germline, CDR1 is SNHLY and CDR2 is FYNNEI. V lost 9 bases and J 10 bases, leaving 19 bases between the germline ends. CDR3 protein: CARSTTSREEQFF. The CDR3 DNA follows: TGTGCCAGAAGCACTACGTCTCGTGAGGAGCAGTTCTTC.

The chain joins TRBV6-6 to TRBJ1-1; TRBD1 matches 10 bases. V dropped 4 bases and J dropped 7; count of bases not matched to a gene: 6. Germline CDR1 reads MNHNY; CDR2 reads SVGAGI (reference sequence). The CDR3 length is 14 residues. The CDR3 loop reads CASSLGQGVVEAFF. The CDR3 nucleotides read TGTGCCAGCAGTTTAGGACAGGGGGTGGTTGAAGCTTTCTTT.

This sequence joins TRBV2 and TRBJ1-5, with D perhaps matching TRBD1 (5 bases). The V gene's germline CDR1 is SNHLY and CDR2 FYNNEI. Between the trimmed V and J ends, which lost 5 bases and 0 bases, there was a span of 20 bases. The CDR3 is 18 amino acids. CDR3 coding DNA: TGTGCCAGCAGTTACTCGGCAGGGCCGAGTTATAGCAATCAGCCCCAGCATTTT. Protein: CASSYSAGPSYSNQPQHF.

The chain links TRBV6-5 to TRBJ1-1, with D possibly TRBD1 on 6 matching bases. Per the germline V gene, CDR1 is MNHEY and CDR2 is SVGAGI. Deletions cut 5 bases from V and 1 base from J, with 14 bases between. The CDR3 has 15 amino acids. The CDR3 loop is CASSNGQRTNTEAFF. The CDR3 DNA sequence: TGTGCCAGCAGTAACGGACAGAGAACGAACACTGAAGCTTTCTTT.

With regard to this clonotype: The germline gene is not matched at one end of the junction; a read error may be the cause. The chain combines TRBV5-1 with TRBJ1-6; TRBD1 matches 7 bases. This CDR3 is 16 amino acids long. Germline V lookup: CDR1 SGHRS, CDR2 YFSETQ. This CDR3 reads CASSLGTGEYNSPLHF. CDR3 coding DNA: TGTGCCAGCAGCTTGGGTACAGGGGAATATAATTCACCCCTCCACTTT.

The chain carries TRBV25-1 and TRBJ1-2; no definite D call. Trimming removed 8 bases from V and 0 bases from J, with 16 bases in between. Per the germline V gene, CDR1 is MGHDK and CDR2 is SYGVNS. The CDR3 has 15 residues. The CDR3 spells CASSPRTTTNYGYTF. The CDR3 nucleotides read TGTGCCAGCTCACCCAGGACGACTACTAACTATGGCTACACCTTC.

J is TRBJ2-7 and V is TRBV9; perhaps D is TRBD1 or TRBD2 (6 bases each). Trimming cost V 5 bases and J 4 bases, with 19 bases left between them. The CDR3 runs 15 residues. Germline V gene lookup returns CDR1 SGDLS and CDR2 YYNGEE. The CDR3 is CASSPRGRSGYEQYF. DNA of the CDR3: TGTGCCAGCAGTCCCCGGGGGCGGTCAGGTTACGAGCAGTACTTC.

The CDR3 coding sequence is TGTGCCACCAGCAGTGAGATGACAGGGGTCGGTCAGCCCCAGCATTTT. Translation gives CATSSEMTGVGQPQHF. The V gene is TRBV15, the J gene TRBJ1-5; 8 bases agree with TRBD1. V was pared by 3 bases and J by 6 bases, with 10 bases of the junction left unmatched. This CDR3 has 16 amino acids. Germline CDR1 and CDR2: LNHNV and YYDKDF (reference sequence).

The chain recombines TRBV6-6 with TRBJ2-7, with D tentatively TRBD2 (5 bases). Per germline, CDR1 MNHNY and CDR2 SVGAGI (reference sequence). The CDR3 covers 13 residues. V was shortened by 7 bases and J by 6 bases, with 16 bases between the two germline ends. CDR3 region: CASTNPPGTEQYF. CDR3 DNA: TGTGCCAGCACCAACCCCCCGGGAACCGAGCAGTACTTC.